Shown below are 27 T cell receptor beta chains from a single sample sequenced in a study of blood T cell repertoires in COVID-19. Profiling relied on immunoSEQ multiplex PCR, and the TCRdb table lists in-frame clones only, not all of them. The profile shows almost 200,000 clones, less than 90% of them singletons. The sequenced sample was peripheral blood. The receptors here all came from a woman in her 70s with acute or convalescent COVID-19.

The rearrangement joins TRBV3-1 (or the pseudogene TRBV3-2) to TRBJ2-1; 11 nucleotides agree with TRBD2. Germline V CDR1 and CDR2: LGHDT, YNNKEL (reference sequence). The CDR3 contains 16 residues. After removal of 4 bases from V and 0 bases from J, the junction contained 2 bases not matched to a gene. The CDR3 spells CASSLGTSGSYNEQFF. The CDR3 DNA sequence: TGTGCCAGCAGCCTAGGGACTAGCGGCTCCTACAATGAGCAGTTCTTC.

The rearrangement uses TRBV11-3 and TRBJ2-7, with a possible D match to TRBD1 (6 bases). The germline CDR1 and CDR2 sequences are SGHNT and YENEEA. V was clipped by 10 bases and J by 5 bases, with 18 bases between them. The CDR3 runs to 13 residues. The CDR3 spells CATRDPTGDEQYF. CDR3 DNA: TGTGCCACCCGGGACCCGACAGGAGACGAGCAGTACTTC.

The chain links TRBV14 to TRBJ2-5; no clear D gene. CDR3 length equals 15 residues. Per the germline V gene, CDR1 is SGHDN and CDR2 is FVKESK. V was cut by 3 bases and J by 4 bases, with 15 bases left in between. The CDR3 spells CASSQLFLFGETQYF. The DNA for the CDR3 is TGTGCCAGCAGCCAGCTGTTTTTATTCGGAGAGACCCAGTACTTC.

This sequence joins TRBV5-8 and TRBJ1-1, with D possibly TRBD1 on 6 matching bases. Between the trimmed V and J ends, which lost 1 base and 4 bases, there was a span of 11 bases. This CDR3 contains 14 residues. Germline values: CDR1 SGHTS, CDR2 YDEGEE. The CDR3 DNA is TGTGCCAGCAGCTTGATCATGGGGGCCACTGAAGCTTTCTTT. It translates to CASSLIMGATEAFF.

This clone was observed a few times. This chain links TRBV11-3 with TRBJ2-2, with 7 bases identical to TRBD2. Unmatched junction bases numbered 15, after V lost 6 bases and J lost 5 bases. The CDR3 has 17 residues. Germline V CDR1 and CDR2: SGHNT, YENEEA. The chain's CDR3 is CASSRDTGTTSTGELFF. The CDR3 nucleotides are TGTGCCAGCAGTAGAGATACCGGGACTACGTCGACCGGGGAGCTGTTTTTT.

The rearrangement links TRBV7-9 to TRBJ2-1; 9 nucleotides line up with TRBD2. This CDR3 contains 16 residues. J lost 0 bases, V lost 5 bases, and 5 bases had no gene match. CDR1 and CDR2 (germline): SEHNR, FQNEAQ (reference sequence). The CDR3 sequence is CASSLSGGNSYNEQFF. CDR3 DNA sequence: TGTGCCAGCAGCCTCAGCGGGGGGAACTCCTACAATGAGCAGTTCTTC.

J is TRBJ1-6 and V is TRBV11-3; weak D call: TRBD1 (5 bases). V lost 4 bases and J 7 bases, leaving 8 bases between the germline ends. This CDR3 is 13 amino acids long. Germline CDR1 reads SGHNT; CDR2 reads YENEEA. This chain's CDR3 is CASSSKGNSPLHF. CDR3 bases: TGTGCCAGCAGCTCTAAGGGGAATTCACCCCTCCACTTT.

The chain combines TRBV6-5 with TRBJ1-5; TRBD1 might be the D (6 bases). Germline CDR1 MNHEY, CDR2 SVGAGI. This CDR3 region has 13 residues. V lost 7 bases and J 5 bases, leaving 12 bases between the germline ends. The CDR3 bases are TGTGCCAGCAAGAAGGGGGATGATCAGCCCCAGCATTTT. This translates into CASKKGDDQPQHF.

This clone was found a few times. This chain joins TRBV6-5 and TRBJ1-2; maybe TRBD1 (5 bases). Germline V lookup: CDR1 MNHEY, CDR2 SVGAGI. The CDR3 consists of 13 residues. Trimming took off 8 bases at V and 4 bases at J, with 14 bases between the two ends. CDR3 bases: TGTGCCAGCTTCGGGGGGTTCGTCTATGGCTACACCTTC. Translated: CASFGGFVYGYTF.

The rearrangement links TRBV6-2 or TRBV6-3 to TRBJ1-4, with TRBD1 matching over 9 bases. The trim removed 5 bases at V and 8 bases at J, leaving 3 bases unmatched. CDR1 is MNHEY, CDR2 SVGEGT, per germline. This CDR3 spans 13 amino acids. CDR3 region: CASSRDRVEKLFF. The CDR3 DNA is TGTGCCAGCAGTCGGGACAGGGTGGAAAAACTGTTTTTT.

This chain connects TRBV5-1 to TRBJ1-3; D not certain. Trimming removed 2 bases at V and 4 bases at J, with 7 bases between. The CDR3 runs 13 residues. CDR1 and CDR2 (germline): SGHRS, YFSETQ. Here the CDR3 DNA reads TGCGCCAGCAGCTTCGGGTCCGGAAACACCATATATTTT. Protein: CASSFGSGNTIYF.

The CDR3 spells CASSLRASTYEQYF. The CDR3 bases are TGCGCCAGCAGCTTGAGAGCGTCCACCTACGAGCAGTACTTC. The chain employs TRBV5-1 and TRBJ2-7, with D uncertain. The V end was cut by 1 base, the J end by 2 bases, with 10 bases between. Germline CDR1 reads SGHRS; CDR2 reads YFSETQ. This CDR3 has 14 amino acids. Full variable domain (remainder filled in from reference TRBV5-1 and TRBJ2-7): KAGVTQTPRYLIKTRGQQVTLSCSPISGHRSVSWYQQTPGQGLQFLFEYFSETQRNKGNFPGRFSGRQFSNSRSEMNVSTLELGDSALYLCASSLRASTYEQYFGPGTRLTVT.

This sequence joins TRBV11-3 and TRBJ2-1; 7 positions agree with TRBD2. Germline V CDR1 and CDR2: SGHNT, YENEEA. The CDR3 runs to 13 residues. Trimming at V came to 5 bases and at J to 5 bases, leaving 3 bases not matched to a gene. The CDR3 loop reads CASSIGTNNEQFF. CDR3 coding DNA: TGTGCCAGCAGCATCGGGACTAACAATGAGCAGTTCTTC.

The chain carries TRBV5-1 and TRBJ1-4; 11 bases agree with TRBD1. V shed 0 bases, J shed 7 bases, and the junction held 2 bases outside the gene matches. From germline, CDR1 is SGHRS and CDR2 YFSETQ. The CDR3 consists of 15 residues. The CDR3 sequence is CASSLVGTGGEKLFF. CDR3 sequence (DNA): TGCGCCAGCAGCTTGGTGGGGACAGGGGGTGAAAAACTGTTTTTT.

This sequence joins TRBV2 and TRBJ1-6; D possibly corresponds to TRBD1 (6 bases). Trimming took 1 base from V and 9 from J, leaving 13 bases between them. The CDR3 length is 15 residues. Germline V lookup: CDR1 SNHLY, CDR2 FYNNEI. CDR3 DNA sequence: TGTGCCAGCAGTGAAGAAAGGACAGTAGGTTCACCCCTCCACTTT. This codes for CASSEERTVGSPLHF. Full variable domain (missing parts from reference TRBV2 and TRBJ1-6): EPEVTQTPSHQVTQMGQEVILRCVPISNHLYFYWYRQILGQKVEFLVSFYNNEISEKSEIFDDQFSVERPDGSNFTLKIRSTKLEDSAMYFCASSEERTVGSPLHFGNGTRLTVT.

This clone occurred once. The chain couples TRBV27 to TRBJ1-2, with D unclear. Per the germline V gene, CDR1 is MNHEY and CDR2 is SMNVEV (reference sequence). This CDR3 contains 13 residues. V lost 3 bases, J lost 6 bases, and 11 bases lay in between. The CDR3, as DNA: TGTGCCAGCAGTTTTAGGCTAGATCATGGCTACACCTTC. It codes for CASSFRLDHGYTF.

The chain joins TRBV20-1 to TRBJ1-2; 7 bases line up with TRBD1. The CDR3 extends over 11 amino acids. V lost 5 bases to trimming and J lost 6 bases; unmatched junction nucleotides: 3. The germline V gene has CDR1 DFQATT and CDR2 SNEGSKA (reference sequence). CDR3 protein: CSADREHGYTF. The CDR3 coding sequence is TGCAGTGCTGACAGGGAACATGGCTACACCTTC.

The chain's CDR3 is CASTLDPYYEQYF. The CDR3 DNA reads TGTGCCAGCACCCTAGACCCCTACTACGAGCAGTACTTC. The chain joins TRBV11-2 to TRBJ2-7; D unresolved. Germline V gene sequence: CDR1 SGHAT, CDR2 FQNNGV. Trimming shortened V by 7 bases and J by 3 bases, and 13 bases separated the two germline ends. The CDR3 extends over 13 amino acids.

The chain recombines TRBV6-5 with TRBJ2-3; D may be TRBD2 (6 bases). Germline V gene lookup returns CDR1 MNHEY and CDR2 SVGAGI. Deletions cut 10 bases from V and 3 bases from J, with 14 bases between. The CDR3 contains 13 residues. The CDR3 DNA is TGTGCCACCCTTAGCGGATCGACAGATACGCAGTATTTT. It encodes CATLSGSTDTQYF.

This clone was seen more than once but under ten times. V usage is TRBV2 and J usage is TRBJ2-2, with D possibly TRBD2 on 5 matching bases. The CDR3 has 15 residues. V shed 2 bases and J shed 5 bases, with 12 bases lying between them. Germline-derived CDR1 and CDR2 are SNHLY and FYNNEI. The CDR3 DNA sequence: TGTGCCAGCAGTGAAACCGACAAGCGGACCGGGGAGCTGTTTTTT. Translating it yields CASSETDKRTGELFF.

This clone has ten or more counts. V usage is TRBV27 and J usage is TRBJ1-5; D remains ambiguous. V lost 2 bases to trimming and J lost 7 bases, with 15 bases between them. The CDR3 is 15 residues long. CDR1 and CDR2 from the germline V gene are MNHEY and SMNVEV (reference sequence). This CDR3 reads CASSLGGGYSQPQHF. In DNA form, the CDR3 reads TGTGCCAGCAGTTTAGGAGGAGGGTACAGCCAGCCCCAGCATTTT.

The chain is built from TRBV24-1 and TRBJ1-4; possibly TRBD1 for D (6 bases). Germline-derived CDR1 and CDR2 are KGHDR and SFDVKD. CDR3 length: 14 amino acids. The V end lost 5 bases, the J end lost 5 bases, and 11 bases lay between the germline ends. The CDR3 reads CATSARGGNEKLFF. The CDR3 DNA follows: TGTGCCACCAGTGCGAGAGGGGGAAATGAAAAACTGTTTTTT.

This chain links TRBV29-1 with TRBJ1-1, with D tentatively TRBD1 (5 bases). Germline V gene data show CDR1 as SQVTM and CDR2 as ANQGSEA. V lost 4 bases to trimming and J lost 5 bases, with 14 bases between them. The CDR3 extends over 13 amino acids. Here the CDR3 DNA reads TGCAGCGTTGTACCGGGTAGGGGAACTGAAGCTTTCTTT. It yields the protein CSVVPGRGTEAFF.

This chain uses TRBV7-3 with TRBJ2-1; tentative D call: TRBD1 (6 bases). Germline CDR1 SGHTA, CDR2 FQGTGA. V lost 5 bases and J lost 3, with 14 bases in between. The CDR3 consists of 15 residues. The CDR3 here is CASSQGYSSYNEQFF. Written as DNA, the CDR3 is TGTGCCAGCAGCCAGGGGTATTCTAGCTACAATGAGCAGTTCTTC.

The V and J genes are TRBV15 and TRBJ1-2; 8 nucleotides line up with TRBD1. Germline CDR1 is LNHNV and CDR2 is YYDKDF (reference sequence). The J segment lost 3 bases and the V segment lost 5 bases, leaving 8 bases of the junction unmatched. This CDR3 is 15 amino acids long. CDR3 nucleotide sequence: TGTGCCACCAGCCCAACAAACAGGGGGGACTATGGCTACACCTTC. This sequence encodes CATSPTNRGDYGYTF. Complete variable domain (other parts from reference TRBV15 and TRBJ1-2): DAMVIQNPRYQVTQFGKPVTLSCSQTLNHNVMYWYQQKSSQAPKLLFHYYDKDFNNEADTPDNFQSRRPNTSFCFLDIRSPGLGDTAMYLCATSPTNRGDYGYTFGSGTRLTVV.

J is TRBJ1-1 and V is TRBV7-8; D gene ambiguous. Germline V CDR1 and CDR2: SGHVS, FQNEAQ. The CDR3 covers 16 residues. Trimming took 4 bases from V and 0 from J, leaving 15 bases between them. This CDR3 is CASSSREYNMNTEAFF. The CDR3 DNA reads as TGTGCCAGCAGCTCAAGGGAGTACAACATGAACACTGAAGCTTTCTTT.

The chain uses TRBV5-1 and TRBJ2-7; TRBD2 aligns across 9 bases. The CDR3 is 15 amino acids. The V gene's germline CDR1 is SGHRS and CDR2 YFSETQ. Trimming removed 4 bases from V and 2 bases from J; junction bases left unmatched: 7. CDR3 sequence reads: CASSLTSGSTYEQYF. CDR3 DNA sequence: TGCGCCAGCAGCCTGACTAGCGGTTCAACCTACGAGCAGTACTTC.